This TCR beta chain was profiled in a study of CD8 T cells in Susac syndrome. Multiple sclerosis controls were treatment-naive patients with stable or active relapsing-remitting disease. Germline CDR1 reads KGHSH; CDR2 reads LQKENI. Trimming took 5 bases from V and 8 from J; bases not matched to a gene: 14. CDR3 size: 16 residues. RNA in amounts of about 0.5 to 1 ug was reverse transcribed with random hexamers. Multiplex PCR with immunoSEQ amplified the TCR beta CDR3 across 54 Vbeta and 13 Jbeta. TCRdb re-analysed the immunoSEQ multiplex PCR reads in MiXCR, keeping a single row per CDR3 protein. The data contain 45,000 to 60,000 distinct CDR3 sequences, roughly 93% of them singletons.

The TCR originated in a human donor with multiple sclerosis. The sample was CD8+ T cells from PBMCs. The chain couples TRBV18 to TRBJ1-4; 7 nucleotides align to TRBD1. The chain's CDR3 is CASSTLPRQGAEKLFF. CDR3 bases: TGTGCCAGCTCAACCCTCCCAAGACAGGGAGCCGAAAAACTGTTTTTT.